The rows below give T cell receptor beta chains drawn from one sample of a study of blood T cell repertoires in COVID-19. Sequencing used immunoSEQ multiplex PCR; TCRdb keeps in-frame clones, though not all of them. The repertoire holds a few hundred thousand clones, with 80% to 90% as singletons. Material for sequencing was peripheral blood. The receptors were sampled from a woman aged 50 to 60 with COVID-19, enrolled during active disease. The CDR3 runs from the conserved cysteine through the conserved F or W. Fields, in order: V gene, clone size, J gene, D gene, CDR3 DNA, CDR3 protein. D genes are given only for firm matches. Size is stated for part of the rows, as once, few or many counts, or as a class when the clone is expanded.

V: TRBV6-2/TRBV6-3
size: NA
J: TRBJ2-7
D: TRBD1
DNA: TGTGCCAGCAGTTACTCACCGCATAGGGGGCGCATCTCCTACGAGCAGTACTTC
CDR3: CASSYSPHRGRISYEQYF

V: TRBV7-2
size: NA
J: TRBJ2-3
D: TRBD2
DNA: TGTGCCAGCAGCCCAGGGACTAGCGGGAGGGCCATAGATACGCAGTATTTT
CDR3: CASSPGTSGRAIDTQYF

V: TRBV6-5
size: NA
J: TRBJ2-7
D: TRBD2
DNA: TGTGCCAGCAGCCCGGGAGGTAGGGACTCCTACGAGCAGTACTTC
CDR3: CASSPGGRDSYEQYF

V: TRBV7-3
size: once
J: TRBJ2-2
D: NA
DNA: TGTGCCAGCAGCCCCAACGGGGTCGGGGAGCTGTTTTTT
CDR3: CASSPNGVGELFF

V: TRBV7-8
size: NA
J: TRBJ2-7
D: NA
DNA: TGTGCCAGCAGCTACCACCCTAAATCGTCAGGACATCAGGGGCGCGAGCAGTACTTC
CDR3: CASSYHPKSSGHQGREQYF

V: TRBV5-4
size: NA
J: TRBJ2-6
D: NA
DNA: TGTGCCAGCAGCTTGGCCCGGGGGACTGGGGCCAACGTCCTGACTTTC
CDR3: CASSLARGTGANVLTF

V: TRBV30
size: NA
J: TRBJ2-5
D: TRBD2
DNA: TGTGCCTGGAGTGTACTTACCAGCGGGAGGTTTCAAGAGACCCAGTACTTC
CDR3: CAWSVLTSGRFQETQYF

V: TRBV29-1
size: NA
J: TRBJ2-3
D: TRBD2
DNA: TGCAGCGTTGAAACTAGCGCGGCCTCCACAGATACGCAGTATTTT
CDR3: CSVETSAASTDTQYF

V: TRBV6-5
size: NA
J: TRBJ1-4
D: NA
DNA: TGTGCCAGCAGCCAAAACAGGGCTTCCAATGAAAAACTGTTTTTT
CDR3: CASSQNRASNEKLFF

V: TRBV5-4
size: NA
J: TRBJ2-7
D: NA
DNA: TGTGCCAGCAGCCCCGAACCTGACTCTAGCAACGAGCAGTACTTC
CDR3: CASSPEPDSSNEQYF

V: TRBV5-1
size: NA
J: TRBJ1-2
D: NA
DNA: TGCGCCAGCAGCACGGACAGTAACTATGGCTACACCTTC
CDR3: CASSTDSNYGYTF